This paragraph covers one T cell receptor (beta chain) sequence. The antigen is undetermined. Trimming cost V 5 bases and J 5 bases, with 21 bases left between them. CDR3 length: 16 amino acids. From germline, CDR1 is SEHNR and CDR2 FQNEAQ (reference sequence). TCRdb redid the calling of the 5' RACE reads with MiXCR, one entry per CDR3 protein. The repertoire holds hundreds of thousands of distinct CDR3 sequences, with about 23% as singletons. The data stem from a study of T-cell memory formation after mild COVID-19. Across the whole study: For the most part, TCR clusters were specific to one donor. The study's findings and limits: Day 37-peaking second-wave clones had unconfirmed SARS-CoV-2 specificity.

The receptor was isolated from an adult woman who had mild COVID-19 (a few samples of this study predate the infection). Cell type and time point are not known. The chain joins TRBV7-9 to TRBJ1-2; perhaps TRBD1 as D (6 bases). Sequencing was carried out using PBMCs or a T cell subset sorted from them (not recorded which). The CDR3 loop is CASSASGQSGEYGYTF. The CDR3 coding sequence is TGTGCCAGCAGCGCCAGTGGACAGTCAGGGGAATATGGCTACACCTTC.